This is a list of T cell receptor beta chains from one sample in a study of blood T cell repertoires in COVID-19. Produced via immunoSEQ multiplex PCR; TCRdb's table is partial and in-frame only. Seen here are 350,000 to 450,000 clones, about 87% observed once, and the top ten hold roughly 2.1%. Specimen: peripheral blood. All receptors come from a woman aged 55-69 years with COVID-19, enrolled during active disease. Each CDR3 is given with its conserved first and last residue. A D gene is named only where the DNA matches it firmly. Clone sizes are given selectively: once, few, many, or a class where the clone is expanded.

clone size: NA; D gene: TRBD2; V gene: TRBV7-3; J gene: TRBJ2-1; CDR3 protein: CASSLRREYNEQFF; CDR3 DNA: TGTGCCAGCAGCTTACGGCGGGAGTACAATGAGCAGTTCTTC
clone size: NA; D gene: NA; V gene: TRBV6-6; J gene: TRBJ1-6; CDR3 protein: CASSYATGGSPLHF; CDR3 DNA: TGTGCCAGCAGTTACGCGACAGGCGGCTCACCCCTCCACTTT
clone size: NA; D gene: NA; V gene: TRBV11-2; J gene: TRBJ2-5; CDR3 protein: CASSLLGQVQETQYF; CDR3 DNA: TGTGCCAGCAGCTTATTGGGCCAGGTACAAGAGACCCAGTACTTC
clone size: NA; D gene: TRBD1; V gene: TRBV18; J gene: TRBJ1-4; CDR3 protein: CASSPGTGGFEKLFF; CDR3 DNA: TGTGCCAGCTCACCAGGGACAGGGGGCTTCGAAAAACTGTTTTTT
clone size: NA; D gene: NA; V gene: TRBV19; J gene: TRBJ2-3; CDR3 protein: CASSIGRQAFTDTQYF; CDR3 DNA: TGTGCCAGTAGTATTGGCCGGCAGGCCTTCACAGATACGCAGTATTTT
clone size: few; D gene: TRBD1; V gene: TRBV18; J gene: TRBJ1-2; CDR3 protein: CASSPPGQGEHGYTF; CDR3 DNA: TGTGCCAGCTCGCCTCCGGGACAGGGGGAACATGGCTACACCTTC
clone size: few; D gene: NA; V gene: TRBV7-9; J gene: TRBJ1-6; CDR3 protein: CASTPGGNNSPLHF; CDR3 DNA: TGTGCCAGCACACCCGGGGGGAATAATTCACCCCTCCACTTT
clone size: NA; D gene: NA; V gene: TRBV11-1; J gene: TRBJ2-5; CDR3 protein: CASSLASTYQETQYF; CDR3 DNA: TGTGCCAGCAGCTTAGCTTCTACGTACCAAGAGACCCAGTACTTC
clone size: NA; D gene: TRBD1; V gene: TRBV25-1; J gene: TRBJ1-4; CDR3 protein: CASSDSRGDRREKLFF; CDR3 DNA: TGTGCCAGCAGTGATTCCCGAGGGGACAGGCGAGAAAAACTGTTTTTT
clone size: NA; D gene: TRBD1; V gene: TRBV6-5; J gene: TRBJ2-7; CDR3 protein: CASRTGQGGHEQYF; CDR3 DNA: TGTGCCAGCAGGACGGGACAGGGTGGCCACGAGCAGTACTTC
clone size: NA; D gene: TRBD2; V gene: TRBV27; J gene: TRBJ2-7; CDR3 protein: CASSPGGGGNYEQYF; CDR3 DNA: TGTGCCAGCAGCCCGGGAGGCGGGGGAAACTACGAGCAGTACTTC
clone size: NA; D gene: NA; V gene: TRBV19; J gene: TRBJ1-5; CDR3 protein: CASSIFRAGPNQPQHF; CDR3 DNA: TGTGCCAGTAGTATCTTTCGGGCAGGGCCCAATCAGCCCCAGCATTTT
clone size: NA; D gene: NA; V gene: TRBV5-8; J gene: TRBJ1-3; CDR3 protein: CASSLGPGVTGNTIYF; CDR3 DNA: TGTGCCAGCAGCTTGGGGCCAGGGGTAACGGGAAACACCATATATTTT
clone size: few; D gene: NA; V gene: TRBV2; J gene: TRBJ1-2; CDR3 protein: CASSEAQGMGGYTF; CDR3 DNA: TGTGCCAGCAGTGAAGCGCAGGGGATGGGTGGCTACACCTTC
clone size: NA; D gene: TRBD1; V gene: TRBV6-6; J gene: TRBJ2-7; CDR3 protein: CASTGDRVGREQYF; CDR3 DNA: TGTGCCAGCACCGGGGACAGGGTAGGCAGGGAGCAGTACTTC
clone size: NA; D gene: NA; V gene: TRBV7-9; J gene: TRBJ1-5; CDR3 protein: CASSLLNQPQHF; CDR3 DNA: TGTGCCAGCAGCTTACTCAATCAGCCCCAGCATTTT
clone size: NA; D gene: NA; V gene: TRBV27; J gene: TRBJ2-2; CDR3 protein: CASSTNAGTGELFF; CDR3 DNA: TGTGCCAGCAGTACCAATGCGGGAACCGGGGAGCTGTTTTTT
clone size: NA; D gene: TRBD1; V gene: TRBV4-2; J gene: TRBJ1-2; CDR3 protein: CASSQDFAAGGLQYYGYTF; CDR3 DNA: TGTGCCAGCAGCCAAGATTTCGCGGCAGGGGGTCTTCAATATTATGGCTACACCTTC
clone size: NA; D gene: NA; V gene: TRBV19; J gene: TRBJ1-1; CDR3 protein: CASSQNRRNTEAFF; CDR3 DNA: TGTGCCAGTAGTCAAAACAGGAGGAACACTGAAGCTTTCTTT
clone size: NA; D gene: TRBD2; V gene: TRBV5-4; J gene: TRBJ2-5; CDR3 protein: CASSHGEGETQYF; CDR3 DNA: TGTGCCAGCAGCCACGGGGAGGGAGAGACCCAGTACTTC
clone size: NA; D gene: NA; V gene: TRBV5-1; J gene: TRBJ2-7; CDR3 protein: CASSVTRGHEQYF; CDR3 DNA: TGCGCCAGCAGCGTTACCAGGGGACACGAGCAGTACTTC
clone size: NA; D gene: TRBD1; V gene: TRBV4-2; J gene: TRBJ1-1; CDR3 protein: CASSQPPTGRAFF; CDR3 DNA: TGTGCCAGCAGCCAACCCCCGACAGGGAGGGCTTTCTTT
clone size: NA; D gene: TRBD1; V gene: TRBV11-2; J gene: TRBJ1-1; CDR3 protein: CASSPKAGTGARWPEAFF; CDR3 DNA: TGTGCCAGCAGCCCAAAGGCCGGGACAGGGGCGCGATGGCCTGAAGCTTTCTTT
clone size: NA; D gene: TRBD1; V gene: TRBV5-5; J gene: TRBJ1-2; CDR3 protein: CASSSIGTGNYGYTF; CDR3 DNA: TGTGCCAGCAGCTCGATCGGGACAGGGAACTATGGCTACACCTTC
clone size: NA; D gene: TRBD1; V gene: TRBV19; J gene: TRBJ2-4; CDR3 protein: CASSPQPGQGRRVAKNIQYF; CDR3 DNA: TGTGCCAGTAGTCCTCAACCGGGACAGGGGCGCCGAGTGGCCAAAAACATTCAGTACTTC
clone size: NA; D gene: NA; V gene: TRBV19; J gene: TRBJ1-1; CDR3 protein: CASRARDGGNTEAFF; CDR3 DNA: TGTGCCAGTAGGGCCCGGGACGGGGGGAACACTGAAGCTTTCTTT
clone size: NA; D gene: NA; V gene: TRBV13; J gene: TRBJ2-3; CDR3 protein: CASSLSRADTQYF; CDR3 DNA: TGTGCCAGCAGCTTAAGCAGGGCAGATACGCAGTATTTT
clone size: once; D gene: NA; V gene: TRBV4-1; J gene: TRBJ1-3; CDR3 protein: CASSQPRDLGGNTIYF; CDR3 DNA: TGCGCCAGCAGCCAACCCAGGGATCTAGGGGGAAACACCATATATTTT
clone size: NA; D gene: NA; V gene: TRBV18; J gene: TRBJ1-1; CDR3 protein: CASSPARGSNTEAFF; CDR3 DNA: TGTGCCAGCTCACCCGCCAGGGGTTCGAACACTGAAGCTTTCTTT
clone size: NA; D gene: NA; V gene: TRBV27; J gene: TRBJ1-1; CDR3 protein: CASSFGVRTEAFF; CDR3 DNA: TGTGCCAGCAGTTTCGGGGTGCGAACTGAAGCTTTCTTT
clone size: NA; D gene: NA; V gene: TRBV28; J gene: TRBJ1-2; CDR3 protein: CASSPAGGPYNYGYTF; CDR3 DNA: TGTGCCAGCAGCCCGGCGGGGGGTCCCTATAACTATGGCTACACCTTC
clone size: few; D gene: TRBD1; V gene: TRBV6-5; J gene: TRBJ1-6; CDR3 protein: CASSYSGQGYNSPLHF; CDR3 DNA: TGTGCCAGCAGTTACTCGGGACAGGGCTATAATTCACCCCTCCACTTT
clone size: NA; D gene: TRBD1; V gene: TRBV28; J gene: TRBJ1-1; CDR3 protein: CASSLPTGKTEAFF; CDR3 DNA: TGTGCCAGCAGTTTACCGACAGGGAAGACTGAAGCTTTCTTT
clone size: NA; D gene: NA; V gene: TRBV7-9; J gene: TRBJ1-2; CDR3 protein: CASSPVSVSYGYTF; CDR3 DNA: TGTGCCAGCAGCCCAGTTTCAGTCTCCTATGGCTACACCTTC
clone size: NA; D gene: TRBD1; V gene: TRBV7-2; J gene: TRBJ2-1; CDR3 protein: CASSYSGTAYNEQFF; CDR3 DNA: TGTGCCAGCAGCTACTCCGGGACAGCCTACAATGAGCAGTTCTTC
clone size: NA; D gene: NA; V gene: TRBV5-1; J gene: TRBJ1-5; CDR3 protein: CASSADGGNQPQHF; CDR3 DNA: TGCGCCAGCAGCGCGGACGGGGGCAATCAGCCCCAGCATTTT
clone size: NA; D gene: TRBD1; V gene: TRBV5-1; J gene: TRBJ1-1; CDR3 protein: CASSPMTGGGTEAFF; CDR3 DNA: TGCGCCAGCAGCCCGATGACAGGGGGTGGGACTGAAGCTTTCTTT
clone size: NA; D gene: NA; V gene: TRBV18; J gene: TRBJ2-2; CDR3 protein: CASSPPFGTGELFF; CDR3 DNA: TGTGCCAGCTCACCTCCCTTCGGCACCGGGGAGCTGTTTTTT
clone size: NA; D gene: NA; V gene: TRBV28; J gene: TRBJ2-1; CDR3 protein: CASSSGLSVREQFF; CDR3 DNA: TGTGCCAGCAGTTCGGGACTTAGCGTAAGGGAACAGTTCTTC
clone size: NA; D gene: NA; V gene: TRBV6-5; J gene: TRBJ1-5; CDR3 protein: CASWTANQPQHF; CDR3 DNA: TGTGCCAGCTGGACAGCAAATCAGCCCCAGCATTTT
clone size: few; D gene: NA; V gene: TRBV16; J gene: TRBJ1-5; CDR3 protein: CASSPQNLNQPQHF; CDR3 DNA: TGTGCCAGCAGCCCGCAAAACTTAAATCAGCCCCAGCATTTT
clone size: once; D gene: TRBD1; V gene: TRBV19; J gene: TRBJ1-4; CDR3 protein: CASSPGQATNEKLFF; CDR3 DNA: TGTGCCAGTAGTCCAGGACAGGCAACTAATGAAAAACTGTTTTTT
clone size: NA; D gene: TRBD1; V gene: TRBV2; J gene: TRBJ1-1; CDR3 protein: CATRDRGGTEAFF; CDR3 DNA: TGTGCCACCCGAGACAGGGGGGGAACTGAAGCTTTCTTT
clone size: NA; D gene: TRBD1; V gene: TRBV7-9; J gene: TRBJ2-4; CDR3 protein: CASSLLQGGKNIQYF; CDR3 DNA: TGTGCCAGCAGCTTATTACAGGGGGGAAAAAACATTCAGTACTTC
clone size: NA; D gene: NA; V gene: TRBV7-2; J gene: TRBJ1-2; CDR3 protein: CASSPLRTVDYGYTF; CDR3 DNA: TGTGCCAGCAGCCCCCTACGGACAGTCGACTATGGCTACACCTTC
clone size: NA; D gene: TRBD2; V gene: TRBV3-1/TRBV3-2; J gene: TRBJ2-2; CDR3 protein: CASTLRTSGGRFNGELFF; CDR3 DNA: TGTGCCAGCACCCTGAGGACTAGCGGGGGCCGATTTAACGGGGAGCTGTTTTTT
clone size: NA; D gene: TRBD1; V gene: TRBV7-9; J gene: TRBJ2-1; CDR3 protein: CASSLVMGQGATNEQFF; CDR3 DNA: TGTGCCAGCAGCTTAGTAATGGGACAGGGGGCGACGAATGAGCAGTTCTTC
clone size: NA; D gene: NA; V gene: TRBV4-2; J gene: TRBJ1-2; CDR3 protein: CASSQPGRVSGSTNYGYTF; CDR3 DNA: TGTGCCAGCAGCCAACCCGGCAGGGTTAGTGGTAGCACTAACTATGGCTACACCTTC
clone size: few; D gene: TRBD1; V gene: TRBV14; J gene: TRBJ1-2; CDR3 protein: CASSPGGYGYTF; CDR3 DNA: TGTGCCAGCAGCCCAGGGGGCTATGGCTACACCTTC
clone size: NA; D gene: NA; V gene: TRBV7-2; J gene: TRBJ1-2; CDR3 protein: CASSLRGGYTF; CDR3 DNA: TGTGCCAGCAGCTTACGGGGAGGCTACACCTTC